Included here is one T cell receptor beta chain sequence, with context. What antigen it recognizes has not been identified. Nothing much larger sits one base from this clone, and base qualities are not available. The immunoSEQ kit was used, according to the manufacturer's recommendations, to generate TCR beta libraries from genomic DNA. To prepare libraries, a first multiplex PCR with proprietary primers was run, followed by a second PCR that added unique barcodes, and a bead cleanup was done after each round. A positive control reaction and a negative control reaction, both provided in the kit, were run with every batch of samples. The final libraries were assessed on an Agilent 4200 TapeStation D1000 ScreenTape, pooled by volume, and quantified by qPCR. An Illumina NextSeq500 fitted with a MidOutput 150-cycle cartridge performed the sequencing, running 156 Read1 cycles and 15 Index1 cycles with the kit's custom primers. The pooled library was loaded at 0.9 to 1 pM with an approximately 21% PhiX control spike-in. The source study handled its data this way. Vendor-processed data were analyzed in R, with a clonotype defined as all T cells sharing the same CDR3 nucleotide sequence. In the clone abundance analyses, frequencies were normalized to the 10,000 most abundant clones in each sample. Public T cell clones, averaging fewer than five per sample, were removed before analysis. A difference in abundance of at least 32-fold between compartments was used to define tumor-enriched and baseline blood-enriched clonotypes. Clonotypes expanded or contracted between blood time points were identified with a beta-binomial differential abundance model. Tumor-blood repertoire similarity was measured with the Baroni-Urbani and Buser coefficient, and groups were compared using two-tailed Wilcoxon tests in R. As stored in TCRdb, this immuneACCESS dataset retains in-frame rearrangements with V and J assigned. A fraction of the clones does not appear; measured against another copy, unresolved V genes explain less than half of the discrepancy, and the remainder lacks a known reason. V and J calls and clone size are as listed in that table; D and trimming were resolved from the DNA. The sample has tens of thousands of clones on record, roughly 85% of them singletons. 2% to 3% of the sample belongs to the ten largest clones.

These data originate in a study of radiation and T cells in renal cell carcinoma (dated by TCRdb to about 2020). Study-wide context: In total, around 53 samples, comprising around 25 tumors and around 27 peripheral blood samples, were subjected to TCR beta sequencing. The last blood draw happened 4 weeks after radiation, timed to coincide with nephrectomy. Across all 50 or so samples, 4,016,671 unique CDR3 nucleotide sequences, encoding 2,658,974 unique CDR3 amino acid sequences, were identified. The investigation overall reported the following: Tracking of blood repertoire dynamics stopped at roughly 29 days after treatment, with no follow-up past that point. Because pretreatment tumor biopsies were not available, the baseline intratumoral presence of clonotypes could not be determined. In blood, the top tumor clonotypes increased between baseline and 2 weeks post-radiation and then shrank by 4 weeks, which suggests that tumor-resident clones expanded only transiently. Effects of radiation dose or scheduling on the TCR repertoire could not be addressed with the single-armed trial design.

Reading the label with the study, this specimen's time point is: blood 4 weeks post-SBRT, at nephrectomy. This sample's treatment or condition label indicates: 15 Gy SBRT to primary tumor, nephrectomy 4 weeks later. The samples were obtained from a clinical trial, where primary renal cell carcinomas were treated with 15 Gy stereotactic body radiation therapy and then removed by nephrectomy 4 weeks afterward. To track tumor-enriched clonotypes, serial peripheral blood was sampled from radiation-treated patients at baseline and at 2 weeks and 4 weeks after SBRT. Renal cell carcinoma with clear cell pathology was present in all patients. Genomic DNA for TCR sequencing was prepared using the QIAamp DNA Blood Mini Kit (Qiagen). Only samples passing all quality control checks were included in the analyses. This sequence was found in a woman aged 55-70 years with renal cell carcinoma. The specimen comprised blood, sampled from a patient whose treatment included radiotherapy and nephrectomy.

Read as DNA, the sequence is TGTGCCAGCTCACAAACAGGGGAAAGCACTGAAGCTTTCTTT. It codes for CASSQTGESTEAFF. Recombination joined TRBV18 with TRBJ1-1, and 7 bases in between align with TRBD1. The germline V end is reduced by 4 bases and the J end by 4 bases; junction bases left unmatched: 6. The CDR3 contains 14 residues, cysteine and phenylalanine counted. The CDR3 DNA has 42 bases and is translated from base 1. CDR1 and CDR2 are drawn from the germline V gene: KGHSH, LQKENI. Where the CDR3 stops, the reference TRBV18 and TRBJ1-1 genes take over; the full variable domain is NAGVMQNPRHLVRRRGQEARLRCSPMKGHSHVYWYRQLPEEGLKFMVYLQKENIIDESGMPKERFSAEFPKEGPSILRIQQVVRGDSAAYFCASSQTGESTEAFFGQGTRLTVV.